The 10 T cell receptor beta chains below all came from one sample that was sequenced in a study of T cell responses to AZD1222 COVID-19 vaccine. Repertoires were generated with immunoSEQ multiplex PCR, while TCRdb's copy carries only in-frame clones and drops some. This sample has 90,000 or so clones; 86% occur once, and the top ten carry over 7.5%. The sample here was peripheral blood, taken on day 0 of AZD1222 vaccination. The origin of the receptors is an adult in good health.

V is TRBV18 and J is TRBJ2-2; the match to TRBD2 covers 12 bases. Germline lookup yields CDR1 KGHSH and CDR2 LQKENI. Trimming removed 3 bases from V and 8 bases from J; junction bases left unmatched: 4. The CDR3 consists of 15 residues. The CDR3 is CASSPTSGGRGELFF. CDR3 DNA sequence: TGTGCCAGCTCACCGACTAGCGGGGGACGTGGGGAGCTGTTTTTT.

The chain couples TRBV4-2 to TRBJ2-1; D not resolved. Trimming pared 5 bases from V and 8 bases from J, leaving 10 bases between. The CDR3 length is 12 residues. The germline CDR1 and CDR2 sequences are LGHNA and YNFKEQ. The CDR3 DNA follows: TGTGCCAGCAGCGCCGCCGCCCATGAGCAGTTCTTC. Protein product: CASSAAAHEQFF.

This chain joins TRBV4-1 and TRBJ1-2; 7 bases are shared with TRBD1. This CDR3 has 15 residues. Germline V CDR1 and CDR2: MGHRA, YSYEKL. The V segment lost 1 base and the J segment 7 bases; nucleotides outside the gene matches: 9. The CDR3 bases are TGCGCCAGCAGCCAAGGCTTGGACAGGAGGGGTGGCTACACCTTC. Translation gives CASSQGLDRRGGYTF.

V and J are TRBV19 and TRBJ2-7; D unresolved. Looked up from germline, CDR1 is LNHDA and CDR2 is SQIVND (reference sequence). CDR3 length: 13 amino acids. The V gene lost 11 bases and the J gene lost 1 base, with 15 bases spanning the gap. CDR3 residues: CAPPGPQSYEQYF. DNA of the CDR3: TGTGCCCCACCAGGACCTCAATCCTACGAGCAGTACTTC. The whole variable domain, filled in from reference TRBV19 and TRBJ2-7, reads DGGITQSPKYLFRKEGQNVTLSCEQNLNHDAMYWYRQDPGQGLRLIYYSQIVNDFQKGDIAEGYSVSREKKESFPLTVTSAQKNPTAFYLCAPPGPQSYEQYFGPGTRLTVT.

CDR3 in amino acids: CASSSPGRTNTEAFF. CDR3 bases: TGTGCCAGTAGTTCCCCCGGACGGACGAACACTGAAGCTTTCTTT. The rearrangement joins TRBV19 to TRBJ1-1, with D hard to call. This CDR3 is built from 15 residues. V gave up 5 bases and J gave up 1 base, with 14 bases separating them. Germline V CDR1 and CDR2: LNHDA, SQIVND (reference sequence).

This clone was counted a few times. This chain uses TRBV27 with TRBJ2-5, with unresolved D. Trimming took off 2 bases at V and 5 bases at J, with 9 bases between the two ends. CDR1 is MNHEY, CDR2 SMNVEV, per germline (reference sequence). The CDR3 runs to 13 residues. CDR3 in amino acids: CASSLEIGETQYF. The DNA of the CDR3 is TGTGCCAGCAGTTTAGAGATAGGGGAGACCCAGTACTTC.

This clone has a single count. The V and J genes are TRBV27 and TRBJ1-6; D is perhaps TRBD1 (5 bases). The CDR3 has 16 residues. Germline V CDR1 and CDR2: MNHEY, SMNVEV (reference sequence). Trimming removed 6 bases from V and 7 bases from J, with 19 bases in between. The CDR3 coding sequence is TGTGCCAGCAGCCCCCAGGGAGGGGCGCTCAATTCACCCCTCCACTTT. Protein: CASSPQGGALNSPLHF.

This clone was counted a single time. The chain employs TRBV11-2 and TRBJ2-2, with 7 bases that match TRBD2. This CDR3 comprises 17 residues. With V trimmed by 1 base and J by 4 bases, 9 bases remained unmatched. Germline V lookup: CDR1 SGHAT, CDR2 FQNNGV. The DNA of the CDR3 is TGTGCCAGCAGCTTAGGGACTAGACGGCGAGGCACCGGGGAGCTGTTTTTT. Translated: CASSLGTRRRGTGELFF.

The rearrangement joins TRBV29-1 to TRBJ2-7; D unclear. Per the germline V gene, CDR1 is SQVTM and CDR2 is ANQGSEA. This CDR3 contains 12 residues. Trimming left V 4 bases short and J 2 bases short, with 9 bases between. The CDR3, as DNA: TGCAGCGTTGGGGCCTGGACCTACGAGCAGTACTTC. As protein: CSVGAWTYEQYF.

This sequence joins TRBV7-2 and TRBJ2-1; 14 positions match TRBD2. Germline CDR1 is SGHTA and CDR2 is FQGNSA. The ends lost 4 bases at V and 7 bases at J; junction bases unmatched: 6. CDR3 length: 16 amino acids. The CDR3 coding sequence is TGTGCCAGCAGCTCCCGACTAGCGGGAGGGCGGAATGAGCAGTTCTTC. Translating gives CASSSRLAGGRNEQFF.